Listed below are T cell receptor beta chains from one sample, sequenced in a study of vaccination and CD4 T cells after COVID-19. TCRdb re-analysed the PCR reads in MiXCR, keeping a single row per CDR3 protein. The table has more than 15,000 distinct CDR3 sequences, 45% to 65% seen once. These receptors' targets are unknown. The material was cultured CD4+ T cells from blood, obtained after SARS-CoV-2 vaccination. All receptors come from a human donor with COVID-19. The CDR3 runs from the conserved cysteine through the conserved F or W. A D gene is named only where the DNA matches it firmly. Rows give clone size only sometimes, using once, few, many, or a class for an expanded clone.

TRBV20-1	TRBJ1-2	-	-	16	TGCAGTGCTAGAGATCGTTGGCAGGGTCATTACTATGGCTACACCTTC	CSARDRWQGHYYGYTF
TRBV19	TRBJ1-5	-	-	13	TGTGCCAGTAGTATTTCGGTGGTCCAGCCCCAGCATTTT	CASSISVVQPQHF
TRBV7-9	TRBJ2-2	-	-	14	TGTGCCAGCAGCTTAGTAGGTCCCACCGGGGAGCTGTTTTTT	CASSLVGPTGELFF
TRBV4-1	TRBJ1-2	-	-	14	TGCGCCAGCAGCCAGGACGGGTACAACTATGGCTACACCTTC	CASSQDGYNYGYTF
TRBV27	TRBJ2-2	-	few	15	TGTGCCAGCAGTTCCGGGCCGAGGGACACCGGGGAGCTGTTTTTT	CASSSGPRDTGELFF
TRBV7-9	TRBJ2-7	-	-	14	TGTGCCAGCACCTTAACCGGGACCTCCTACGAGCAGTACTTC	CASTLTGTSYEQYF
TRBV6-1	TRBJ1-2	-	-	15	TGTGCCAGCAGTGAAAATCGGGGCGCTAACTATGGCTACACCTTC	CASSENRGANYGYTF
TRBV7-9	TRBJ2-3	-	-	14	TGTGCCAGCGGAAGGGACCGATCCACAGATACGCAGTATTTT	CASGRDRSTDTQYF
TRBV2	TRBJ2-1	TRBD1	few	14	TGTGCCAGCAGTGAAGTAGGGGGCCCTAATGAGCAGTTCTTC	CASSEVGGPNEQFF
TRBV19	TRBJ2-3	-	-	15	TGTGCCAGTAGTTCTCGACTAGACAGCACAGATACGCAGTATTTT	CASSSRLDSTDTQYF
TRBV30	TRBJ2-5	-	-	10	TGTGCCTGGAGAAAAGAGACCCAGTACTTC	CAWRKETQYF
TRBV28	TRBJ2-6	TRBD1	once	16	TGTGCCAGCAGGGGACAGGGGACCATCGGGGCCAACGTCCTGACTTTC	CASRGQGTIGANVLTF
TRBV7-6	TRBJ1-5	-	-	21	TGTGCCAGCAGCTTAGTGCCCTTGGGGTTAGGGAACGAGGTTAGCAATCAGCCCCAGCATTTT	CASSLVPLGLGNEVSNQPQHF
TRBV6-2/TRBV6-3	TRBJ2-5	TRBD1	few	14	TGTGCCAGCAGTTACCACAGGGGCGGAGAGACCCAGTACTTC	CASSYHRGGETQYF
TRBV6-2/TRBV6-3	TRBJ2-1	-	few	15	TGTGCCAGCAGTTCTGGACAGCTCCCCACTAATGAGCAGTTCTTC	CASSSGQLPTNEQFF
TRBV7-9	TRBJ1-6	-	-	15	TGTGCCAGCAGCCCGAGAGGGGTGTATAATTCACCCCTCCACTTT	CASSPRGVYNSPLHF
TRBV11-3	TRBJ2-1	TRBD2	-	16	TGTGCCAGCAGCCCGGGTTGGCTAGCGGGGGCTAATGAGCAGTTCTTC	CASSPGWLAGANEQFF
TRBV10-3	TRBJ2-1	TRBD2	-	14	TGTGCCATCGGGGGACTAGCGCTCTACAATGAGCAGTTCTTC	CAIGGLALYNEQFF
TRBV12-3/TRBV12-4	TRBJ2-7	TRBD1	-	15	TGTGCCAGCAGCCCACCGGGGACAGCCTCCTACGAGCAGTACTTC	CASSPPGTASYEQYF
TRBV7-2	TRBJ1-2	-	-	15	TGTGCCAGCAGCTTAGGCATGACAGGTTCCTATGGCTACACCTTC	CASSLGMTGSYGYTF
TRBV7-3	TRBJ2-2	-	-	13	TGTGCCAGCAGCATAACTAGCTTCGGGGAGCTGTTTTTT	CASSITSFGELFF
TRBV27	TRBJ1-1	TRBD1	few	14	TGTGCCAGCAGTTTTGACAGGGCTAACACTGAAGCTTTCTTT	CASSFDRANTEAFF
TRBV6-5	TRBJ1-2	-	few	16	TGTGCCAGCAGTTTCCGGCGTTTCGGGGGCGCCGATGGCTACACCTTC	CASSFRRFGGADGYTF
TRBV20-1	TRBJ1-5	-	-	14	TGCAGTGCTTTGGCGGGGGGGGACAATCAGCCCCAGCATTTT	CSALAGGDNQPQHF
TRBV11-3	TRBJ2-3	-	-	16	TGTACCAGCAGCTTAATAGACGGGGGACAGCTGCATACGCAGTATTTT	CTSSLIDGGQLHTQYF
TRBV11-2	TRBJ2-7	TRBD1	-	15	TGTGCCAGCAGCTTAGTCACAGGGGGCTCGAACGAGCAGTACTTC	CASSLVTGGSNEQYF
TRBV7-8	TRBJ1-4	TRBD1	-	14	TGTGCCAGCAGCTTGCAGGCAGGGGGTGAGAAACTGTTTTTT	CASSLQAGGEKLFF
TRBV7-9	TRBJ2-7	TRBD2	-	16	TGTGCCAGCAGCCTTCCATTCATACTAGCGACCTACGAGCAGTACTTC	CASSLPFILATYEQYF
TRBV7-2	TRBJ1-1	-	-	12	TGTGCCAGCAGTCAACAGGAGGGTAGAGCTTTCTTT	CASSQQEGRAFF
TRBV27	TRBJ1-5	TRBD1	-	14	TGTGCCAGCAGTGCCGACAGGGCTCATCAGCCCCAGCATTTT	CASSADRAHQPQHF
TRBV19	TRBJ1-5	-	-	15	TGTGCCAGTAGGGCTCGCAGGGGCCCTAATCAGCCCCAGCATTTT	CASRARRGPNQPQHF
TRBV5-1	TRBJ2-5	TRBD2	-	15	TGCGCCAGCCAGGTGATAGCGGGGCTCCAAGAGACCCAGTACTTC	CASQVIAGLQETQYF
TRBV7-7	TRBJ2-1	TRBD1	-	13	TGTGCTAGCAGCTCGGGACAGCACAATGAGCAGTTCTTC	CASSSGQHNEQFF
TRBV27	TRBJ2-2	TRBD2	-	15	TGTGCCAGCAGGACCGGGACTAGCTTTCCCGGGGAGCTGTTTTTT	CASRTGTSFPGELFF
TRBV25-1	TRBJ2-2	-	-	13	TGTGCCAGCAGTGTCAGGGAAACCGGGGAGCTGTTTTTT	CASSVRETGELFF
TRBV6-1	TRBJ2-7	TRBD1	few	15	TGTGCCAGCACCCGAGGGACAGGGAGTTTGGACGAGCAGTACTTC	CASTRGTGSLDEQYF
TRBV7-7	TRBJ2-5	-	-	13	TGTGCTAGCAGCTTAGGACAGCAAGAGACCCAGTACTTC	CASSLGQQETQYF
TRBV30	TRBJ2-5	-	-	12	TGTGCCTGGGGAGGGGGGTGGGAGACCCAGTACTTC	CAWGGGWETQYF
TRBV30	TRBJ1-1	-	few	13	TGTGCCTGGAGTCTCGCACAGGTGGGTGAAGCTTTCTTT	CAWSLAQVGEAFF
TRBV15	TRBJ2-3	-	few	17	TGTGCCACCAGCAGACAAACCGGGGTCCGAGGCACAGATACGCAGTATTTT	CATSRQTGVRGTDTQYF
TRBV9	TRBJ1-2	-	-	14	TGTGCCAGCAGCGCTGGACAGTGGTACTATGGCTACACCTTC	CASSAGQWYYGYTF
TRBV28	TRBJ2-5	TRBD1	-	15	TGTGCCAGCAGTTTATCGACAGGGGGCAGGGAGACCCAGTACTTC	CASSLSTGGRETQYF
TRBV11-3	TRBJ2-3	-	-	14	TGTGCCAGCAGCCTGGGGGCATCCACAGATACGCAGTATTTT	CASSLGASTDTQYF
TRBV6-1	TRBJ2-1	-	-	11	TGTGCCAGCAGACGGATCGGCGAGGAAATCTTC	CASRRIGEEIF
TRBV20-1	TRBJ2-7	TRBD2	few	15	TGCAGTGCTAGGGAACCGGGACTAGCGTCCTACGAGCAGTACTTC	CSAREPGLASYEQYF
TRBV27	TRBJ2-2	-	-	16	TGTGCCAGCAGTTTCGGAGCAGGGGGGTTGGCCGGGGAGCTGTTTTTT	CASSFGAGGLAGELFF
TRBV20-1	TRBJ2-2	TRBD1	few	15	TGCAGTGCTGGAGACAGGGGGCGCGACACCGGGGAGCTGTTTTTT	CSAGDRGRDTGELFF
TRBV5-1	TRBJ1-2	-	few	16	TGCGCCAGCAGCTTGGGGGGTAGCCGCTCTAACTATGGCTACACCTTC	CASSLGGSRSNYGYTF
TRBV25-1	TRBJ1-3	TRBD1	-	14	TGTGCCAGCGCAAGTACAGGGGCCGGAAACACCATATATTTT	CASASTGAGNTIYF
TRBV5-4	TRBJ2-7	-	few	15	TGTGCCAGCAGCTTGGGGCCCACAGGGCCCTACGAGCAGTACTTC	CASSLGPTGPYEQYF
TRBV21-1	TRBJ2-3	-	-	15	TGTGCCAGCAGCAAAGGGCGGACTAGTTCAGATACGCAGTATTTT	CASSKGRTSSDTQYF
TRBV15	TRBJ1-3	TRBD1	few	16	TGTGCCACCAGCAGAGGGACAGGGAGCTCTGGAAACACCATATATTTT	CATSRGTGSSGNTIYF
TRBV24-1	TRBJ2-3	TRBD1	-	15	TGTGCCACCAGTGACGGGACAGGACGCACAGATACGCAGTATTTT	CATSDGTGRTDTQYF
TRBV12-3/TRBV12-4	TRBJ2-1	-	-	10	TGTGCCAGCAGTTTAAAGTGGCAGTTCTTC	CASSLKWQFF
TRBV29-1	TRBJ2-3	-	-	14	TGCAGCGTTGGGGCAGGGCGGGGCTCCGATACGCAGTATTTT	CSVGAGRGSDTQYF
TRBV28	TRBJ2-2	-	-	16	TGTGCCAGCAGTGTGGGCCATGGGGCGAACACCGGGGAGCTGTTTTTT	CASSVGHGANTGELFF
TRBV29-1	TRBJ2-5	-	few	14	TGCAGCGTTGAAGTGACAAGAGGGGGGGAGACCCAGTACTTC	CSVEVTRGGETQYF